Following are 10 T cell receptor beta chains from one sample sequenced in a study of human T cells and chemical hapten exposure. One entry per CDR3 protein, called by TCRdb with MiXCR from the RACE reads. The sample contains roughly 180,000 distinct CDR3 sequences, approximately 20% of which appear only once. The sample's time point: patch test 1, 2 weeks after DPC sensitization. The treatment was: therapeutic diphenylcyclopropenone sensitization with weekly scalp DPC. Source: whole blood, taken in connection with sensitization to the hapten diphenylcyclopropenone (DPC). The receptors come from a woman aged 50 to 65 with alopecia areata. Some clones in this sample may be carry-over from other donors' samples.

This clonotype was seen more than once but under ten times. This sequence joins TRBV27 and TRBJ2-7; no clear D. In germline, CDR1 is MNHEY, CDR2 SMNVEV (reference sequence). The CDR3 spans 10 residues. V was clipped by 8 bases and J by 4 bases, with 6 bases between them. CDR3 sequence: CASGKYEQYF. CDR3 bases: TGTGCCAGCGGCAAATACGAGCAGTACTTC.

This clonotype was observed a handful of times. The chain combines TRBV20-1 with TRBJ1-2, with D uncertain. This CDR3 region has 14 residues. The V gene lost 0 bases and the J gene lost 2 bases, with 10 bases spanning the gap. CDR1 is DFQATT and CDR2 is SNEGSKA in the germline V gene (reference sequence). The CDR3 loop is CSARDNSVNYGYTF. The CDR3 coding sequence is TGCAGTGCTAGAGATAACAGCGTAAACTATGGCTACACCTTC.

The V gene is TRBV29-1, the J gene TRBJ2-5; D perhaps matches TRBD2 (6 bases). Germline V gene data show CDR1 as SQVTM and CDR2 as ANQGSEA. V dropped 4 bases and J dropped 1 base, with 10 bases sitting between them. This CDR3 region has 13 residues. CDR3 sequence (DNA): TGCAGCGTTGCAACTAGCTCCCAAGAGACCCAGTACTTC. It translates to CSVATSSQETQYF.

This clonotype appeared a few times. V and J are TRBV5-1 and TRBJ2-2, with 8 bases identical to TRBD1. With 0 bases clipped from V and 6 bases from J, the junction kept 4 bases outside the gene matches. Per the germline V gene, CDR1 is SGHRS and CDR2 is YFSETQ. The CDR3 extends over 15 amino acids. The CDR3 spells CASSLGATGAGELFF. The CDR3 nucleotides are TGCGCCAGCAGCTTGGGTGCGACAGGGGCCGGGGAGCTGTTTTTT. Drawing the rest from reference TRBV5-1 and TRBJ2-2, the complete variable domain is KAGVTQTPRYLIKTRGQQVTLSCSPISGHRSVSWYQQTPGQGLQFLFEYFSETQRNKGNFPGRFSGRQFSNSRSEMNVSTLELGDSALYLCASSLGATGAGELFFGEGSRLTVL.

J is TRBJ1-1 and V is TRBV29-1, with D maybe TRBD1 (5 bases). The CDR3 spans 13 residues. The germline V gene encodes CDR1 SQVTM and CDR2 ANQGSEA. Trimming shortened V by 4 bases and J by 3 bases, and 12 bases separated the two germline ends. In DNA, the CDR3 is TGCAGCGTTGGCGACAGTTATTACACTGAAGCTTTCTTT. Translation gives CSVGDSYYTEAFF.

This chain's CDR3 is CASSQENRGYEQYF. CDR3 DNA sequence: TGTGCCAGCAGCCAGGAAAACAGGGGCTACGAGCAGTACTTC. The rearrangement uses TRBV4-2 and TRBJ2-7; TRBD1 agrees at 7 bases. In germline, CDR1 is LGHNA, CDR2 YNFKEQ. The CDR3 consists of 14 residues. Unmatched junction bases numbered 5, after V lost 3 bases and J lost 3 bases.

This clonotype has more than one count but fewer than ten. This sequence joins TRBV9 and TRBJ1-3, with D perhaps matching TRBD1 (5 bases). There are 15 residues in the CDR3. The ends were cut back, 0 bases at V and 3 bases at J, with 10 bases in the middle. Germline-derived CDR1 and CDR2 are SGDLS and YYNGEE. CDR3 sequence reads: CASSVEAGYGNTIYF. Written as DNA, the CDR3 is TGTGCCAGCAGCGTAGAAGCAGGGTATGGAAACACCATATATTTT.

The V call is TRBV2, the J call TRBJ2-1, with TRBD2 matching over 11 bases. The CDR3 is 13 residues long. V dropped 10 bases and J dropped 6; count of bases not matched to a gene: 5. CDR1 is SNHLY, CDR2 FYNNEI, per germline. CDR3 in amino acids: CAILLAGANEQFF. As DNA, the CDR3 is TGTGCCATACTACTAGCGGGAGCCAATGAGCAGTTCTTC.

This clonotype turned up a few times. The chain has TRBV2 and TRBJ1-6; D ambiguous. V gave up 4 bases and J gave up 12 bases, with 13 bases separating them. The CDR3 is made up of 13 amino acids. Germline CDR1 and CDR2: SNHLY and FYNNEI. The CDR3, as DNA: TGTGCCAGCAGTGTAGGTGTAGTAGGACCCCTCCACTTT. This translates into CASSVGVVGPLHF.

A few counts support this clonotype. The V gene is TRBV20-1, the J gene TRBJ2-1, with D uncertain. The V end lost 1 base, the J end lost 3 bases, and 10 bases lay between the germline ends. The CDR3 has 14 residues. Germline CDR1 reads DFQATT; CDR2 reads SNEGSKA (reference sequence). CDR3 amino acids: CSARGDLNYNEQFF. CDR3 coding DNA: TGCAGTGCTAGAGGCGACTTAAACTACAATGAGCAGTTCTTC.